These 18 T cell receptor beta chains came from one sample sequenced in a study of identical twins. TCRdb re-analysed the 5' RACE reads in MiXCR, keeping a single row per CDR3 protein. The top ten clones hold about 0.27% of a sample with 1.5 million to 2 million distinct CDR3 sequences, 32% of them seen once. Sequencing was performed on cord blood. The receptors here all came from a newborn girl in good health.

The chain uses TRBV4-2 and TRBJ1-4, with D possibly matching TRBD1 (5 bases). This CDR3 is 14 amino acids long. Germline V gene sequence: CDR1 LGHNA, CDR2 YNFKEQ. V shed 4 bases and J shed 4 bases, with 10 bases lying between them. The CDR3 is CASSPGGYNEKLFF. As DNA, the CDR3 is TGTGCCAGCAGCCCGGGGGGGTATAATGAAAAACTGTTTTTT.

This clonotype showed up just a few times. The chain combines TRBV28 with TRBJ1-6, with no clear D. This CDR3 contains 13 residues. Germline loops: CDR1 MDHEN, CDR2 SYDVKM. The V and J ends lost 6 bases and 7 bases respectively, with 10 bases between them. The CDR3, as DNA: TGTGCCAGCAGACCTCCAGACAATTCACCCCTCCACTTT. Its translation: CASRPPDNSPLHF. Full variable domain (remainder filled in from reference TRBV28 and TRBJ1-6): DVKVTQSSRYLVKRTGEKVFLECVQDMDHENMFWYRQDPGLGLRLIYFSYDVKMKEKGDIPEGYSVSREKKERFSLILESASTNQTSMYLCASRPPDNSPLHFGNGTRLTVT.

J is TRBJ2-1 and V is TRBV11-2, with 7 bases lining up with TRBD2. The CDR3 totals 14 residues. V was pared by 3 bases and J by 8 bases, with 7 bases of the junction left unmatched. Germline loops: CDR1 SGHAT, CDR2 FQNNGV. The CDR3 is CASSFGGSWDEQFF. CDR3 in DNA: TGTGCCAGCAGCTTCGGCGGGAGTTGGGATGAGCAGTTCTTC. The complete variable domain, with remaining parts taken from reference TRBV11-2 and TRBJ2-1, reads EAGVAQSPRYKIIEKRQSVAFWCNPISGHATLYWYQQILGQGPKLLIQFQNNGVVDDSQLPKDRFSAERLKGVDSTLKIQPAKLEDSAVYLCASSFGGSWDEQFFGPGTRLTVL.

The rearrangement links TRBV4-2 to TRBJ2-1; the match to TRBD2 covers 7 bases. The CDR3 is 16 residues long. Losses at the gene ends were 0 bases for V and 4 bases for J; bases not matched to a gene: 6. CDR1 LGHNA and CDR2 YNFKEQ come from the germline V gene. CDR3 loop: CASSQEGGTLYNEQFF. CDR3 DNA: TGTGCCAGCAGCCAAGAGGGAGGGACCCTTTACAATGAGCAGTTCTTC.

This clonotype was observed a few times. The chain uses TRBV29-1 and TRBJ2-3; unclear D gene. Germline lookup yields CDR1 SQVTM and CDR2 ANQGSEA. The CDR3 runs 13 residues. The V and J ends lost 5 bases and 6 bases respectively, with 15 bases between them. CDR3 DNA sequence: TGCAGCGTTAAGGGCAGATTGGGGGATACGCAGTATTTT. It codes for CSVKGRLGDTQYF.

Worth noting for this clonotype: A much larger clone sits a single nucleotide away, making a read error possible. The rearrangement links TRBV24-1 to TRBJ2-7; 10 positions match TRBD1. This CDR3 has 14 amino acids. Germline lookup yields CDR1 KGHDR and CDR2 SFDVKD. Trimming at V came to 6 bases and at J to 2 bases, leaving 3 bases not matched to a gene. Written as DNA, the CDR3 is TGTGCCACCAGTCCCGGGACAGGGGCCTACGAGCAGTACTTC. This translates into CATSPGTGAYEQYF.

There are a few counts of this clonotype. This chain links TRBV13 with TRBJ1-2, with 7 bases that match TRBD1. CDR1 is PRHDT and CDR2 is FYEKMQ in the germline V gene (reference sequence). The CDR3 extends over 20 amino acids. The V gene end was trimmed by 5 bases and the J gene end by 5 bases; junction bases not matched to a gene: 26. The chain's CDR3 is CASSPSRDRDGAERWYGYTF. CDR3 nucleotides: TGTGCCAGCAGCCCCAGCCGAGACAGGGATGGGGCGGAAAGATGGTATGGCTACACCTTC.

The chain carries TRBV4-2 and TRBJ2-3; D may be TRBD1 or TRBD2 (6 bases each). Germline assignment: CDR1 LGHNA and CDR2 YNFKEQ. CDR3 length: 16 amino acids. The V and J ends lost 1 base and 2 bases respectively, with 13 bases between them. The DNA of the CDR3 is TGTGCCAGCAGCCAAGGGGTGTGGGGGGCCACAGATACGCAGTATTTT. Translated, it gives CASSQGVWGATDTQYF.

As to this clonotype: One junction end does not reproduce the germline sequence, and a read error may be involved. V is TRBV14 and J is TRBJ2-5; TRBD1 matches 12 bases. The length of the CDR3 is 19 residues. Germline lookup yields CDR1 SGHDN and CDR2 FVKESK. CDR3 sequence reads: CASSQAWDRGLGYQETQCF. CDR3 nucleotides: TGTGCCAGCAGCCAAGCTTGGGACAGGGGGCTGGGGTACCAAGAGACCCAGTGCTTC.

J is TRBJ2-5 and V is TRBV5-1; D not resolved. This CDR3 is built from 12 residues. Germline lookup yields CDR1 SGHRS and CDR2 YFSETQ. Trimming took off 5 bases at V and 4 bases at J, with 9 bases between the two ends. The CDR3 spells CASRRIRETQYF. The DNA of the CDR3 is TGCGCCAGCAGACGGATTCGAGAGACCCAGTACTTC.

The rearrangement joins TRBV20-1 to TRBJ1-4; D uncertain. Germline-derived CDR1 and CDR2 are DFQATT and SNEGSKA (reference sequence). This CDR3 is built from 14 residues. V was clipped by 5 bases and J by 7 bases, with 17 bases between them. The CDR3 nucleotides are TGCAGTGCTCTAGTGGAGAGGGAGGGTGAAAAACTGTTTTTT. Protein: CSALVEREGEKLFF.

This clonotype came up a few times. This sequence joins TRBV18 and TRBJ1-2; 9 bases are shared with TRBD1. The CDR3 runs 14 residues. V lost 3 bases and J lost 6; bases outside the gene matches: 5. Germline CDR1 KGHSH, CDR2 LQKENI. The CDR3: CASSPLGQGHGYTF. The CDR3 region has the DNA TGTGCCAGCTCACCTCTTGGACAGGGGCATGGCTACACCTTC.

In this sample, this clonotype turned up many times. The rearrangement uses TRBV6-1 and TRBJ2-3, with 10 bases fitting TRBD2. With 2 bases clipped from V and 0 bases from J, the junction kept 8 bases outside the gene matches. CDR3 length: 18 amino acids. Germline V gene lookup returns CDR1 MNHNS and CDR2 SASEGT. CDR3 in DNA: TGTGCCAGCAGTGAACCGGGACTAGCGTTGACTAGCACAGATACGCAGTATTTT. This sequence encodes CASSEPGLALTSTDTQYF.

This chain uses TRBV27 with TRBJ2-7; D is perhaps TRBD2 (6 bases). The V end lost 2 bases, the J end lost 3 bases, and 14 bases lay between the germline ends. The CDR3 length is 15 residues. Germline lookup yields CDR1 MNHEY and CDR2 SMNVEV (reference sequence). CDR3 loop: CASSLDLRRGYEQYF. CDR3 DNA: TGTGCCAGCAGTTTAGACCTTCGGAGGGGCTACGAGCAGTACTTC.

The gene calls are TRBV6-1 and TRBJ2-7; either TRBD1 or TRBD2 may supply D (5 bases each). Trimming left V 2 bases short and J 2 bases short, with 10 bases between. Germline V gives CDR1 MNHNS, CDR2 SASEGT. There are 14 residues in the CDR3. CDR3 residues: CASSETRGPYEQYF. The CDR3 nucleotides are TGTGCCAGCAGTGAAACGAGGGGCCCCTACGAGCAGTACTTC.

This clonotype was observed at least ten times. The rearrangement links TRBV4-2 to TRBJ2-1; 7 positions agree with TRBD2. The germline V gene has CDR1 LGHNA and CDR2 YNFKEQ. There are 14 residues in the CDR3. Trimming cost V 4 bases and J 7 bases; bases outside gene matches: 7. The CDR3 nucleotides read TGTGCCAGCAGCCCCAATGGACTAGGGAATGAGCAGTTCTTC. It codes for CASSPNGLGNEQFF.

This clonotype was seen ten or more times. CDR3 nucleotides: TGTGCCAGCAGCCAAGATCCATTTGGCGGTCACACAGATACGCAGTATTTT. Its protein is CASSQDPFGGHTDTQYF. The rearrangement joins TRBV3-1 to TRBJ2-3; D gene ambiguous. The CDR3 sequence is 17 residues long. Looked up from germline, CDR1 is LGHDT and CDR2 is YNNKEL (reference sequence). Trimming shortened V by 0 bases and J by 2 bases, and 15 bases separated the two germline ends.

The chain joins TRBV7-2 to TRBJ1-3; 7 bases line up with TRBD1. The CDR3 contains 13 residues. Trimming cost V 4 bases and J 6 bases; bases outside gene matches: 3. Germline V gene lookup returns CDR1 SGHTA and CDR2 FQGNSA. The DNA of the CDR3 is TGTGCCAGCAGCTCCGACAGGGCAAACACCATATATTTT. Protein sequence: CASSSDRANTIYF.